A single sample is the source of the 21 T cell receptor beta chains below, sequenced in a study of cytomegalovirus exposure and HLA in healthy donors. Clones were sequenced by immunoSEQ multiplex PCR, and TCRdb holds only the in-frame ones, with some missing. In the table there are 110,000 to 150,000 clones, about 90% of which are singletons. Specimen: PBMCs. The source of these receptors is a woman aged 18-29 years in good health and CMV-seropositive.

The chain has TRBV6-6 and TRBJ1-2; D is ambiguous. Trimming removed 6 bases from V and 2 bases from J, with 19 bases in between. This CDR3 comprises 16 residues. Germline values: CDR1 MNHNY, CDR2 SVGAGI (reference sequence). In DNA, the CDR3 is TGTGCCAGCAGAATCCAAACGTCGGGAAGGAACTATGGCTACACCTTC. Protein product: CASRIQTSGRNYGYTF.

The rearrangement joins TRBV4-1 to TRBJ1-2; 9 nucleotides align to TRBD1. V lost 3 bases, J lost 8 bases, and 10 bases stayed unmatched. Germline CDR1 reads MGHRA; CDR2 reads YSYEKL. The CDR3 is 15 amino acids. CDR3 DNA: TGCGCCAGCAGCCAGAGACAGGGGGAGGCATGGGGCTACACCTTC. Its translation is CASSQRQGEAWGYTF.

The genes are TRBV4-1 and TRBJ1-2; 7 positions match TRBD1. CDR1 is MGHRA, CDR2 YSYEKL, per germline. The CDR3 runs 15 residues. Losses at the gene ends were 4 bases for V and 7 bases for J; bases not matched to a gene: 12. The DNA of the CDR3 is TGCGCCAGCAGCCTAGATCGGAGGGGGCGGATTGGCTACACCTTC. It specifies CASSLDRRGRIGYTF.

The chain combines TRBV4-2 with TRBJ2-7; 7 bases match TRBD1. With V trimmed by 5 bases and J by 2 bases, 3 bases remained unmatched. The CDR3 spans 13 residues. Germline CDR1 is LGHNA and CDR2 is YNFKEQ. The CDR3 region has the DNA TGTGCCAGCAGCAGTGACAGGGCCTACGAGCAGTACTTC. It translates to CASSSDRAYEQYF.

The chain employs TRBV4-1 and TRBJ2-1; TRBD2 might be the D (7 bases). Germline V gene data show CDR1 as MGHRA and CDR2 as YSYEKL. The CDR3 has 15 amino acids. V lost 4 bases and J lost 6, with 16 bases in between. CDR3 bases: TGCGCCAGCAGCCCTCGGGGGGCCTCGGTCAATGAGCAGTTCTTC. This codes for CASSPRGASVNEQFF.

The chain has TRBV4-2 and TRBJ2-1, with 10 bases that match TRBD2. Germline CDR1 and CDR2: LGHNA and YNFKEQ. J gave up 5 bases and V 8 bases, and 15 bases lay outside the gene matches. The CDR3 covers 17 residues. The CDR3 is CASREWPSGGRDNEQFF. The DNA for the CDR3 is TGTGCCAGCCGAGAGTGGCCTAGCGGGGGCAGGGACAATGAGCAGTTCTTC.

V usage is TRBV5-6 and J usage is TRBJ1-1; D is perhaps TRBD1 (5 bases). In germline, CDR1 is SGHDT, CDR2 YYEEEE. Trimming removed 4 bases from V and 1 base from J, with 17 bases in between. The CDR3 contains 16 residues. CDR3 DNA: TGTGCCAGCAGCGTCAGACCGTCGGGGGGGAACACTGAAGCTTTCTTT. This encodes CASSVRPSGGNTEAFF. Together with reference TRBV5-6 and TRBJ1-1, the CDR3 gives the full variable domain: DAGVTQSPTHLIKTRGQQVTLRCSPKSGHDTVSWYQQALGQGPQFIFQYYEEEERQRGNFPDRFSGHQFPNYSSELNVNALLLGDSALYLCASSVRPSGGNTEAFFGQGTRLTVV.

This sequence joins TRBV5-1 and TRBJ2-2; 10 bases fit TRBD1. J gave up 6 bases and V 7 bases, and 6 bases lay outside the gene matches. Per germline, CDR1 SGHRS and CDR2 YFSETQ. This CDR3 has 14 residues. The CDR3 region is CASAGTGVSGELFF. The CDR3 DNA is TGCGCCAGCGCCGGGACAGGGGTGTCCGGGGAGCTGTTTTTT.

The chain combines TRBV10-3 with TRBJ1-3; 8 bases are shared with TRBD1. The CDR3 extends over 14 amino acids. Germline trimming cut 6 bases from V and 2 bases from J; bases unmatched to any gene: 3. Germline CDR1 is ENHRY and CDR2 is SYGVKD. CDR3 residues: CAISLQGAGNTIYF. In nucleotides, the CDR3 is TGTGCCATCAGCCTACAGGGGGCTGGAAACACCATATATTTT.

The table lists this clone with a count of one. CDR3 in amino acids: CASTSRETQYF. The DNA of the CDR3 is TGTGCCAGCACCTCGCGGGAGACCCAGTACTTC. J is TRBJ2-5 and V is TRBV28; D remains ambiguous. Deletions cut 7 bases from V and 5 bases from J, with 8 bases between. There are 11 residues in the CDR3. Per the germline V gene, CDR1 is MDHEN and CDR2 is SYDVKM.

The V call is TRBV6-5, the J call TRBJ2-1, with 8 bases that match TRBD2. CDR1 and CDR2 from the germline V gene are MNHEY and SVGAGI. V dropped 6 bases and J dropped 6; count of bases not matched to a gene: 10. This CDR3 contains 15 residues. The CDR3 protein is CASSYGRGVSNEQFF. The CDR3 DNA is TGTGCCAGCAGCTACGGGCGGGGGGTCTCCAATGAGCAGTTCTTC.

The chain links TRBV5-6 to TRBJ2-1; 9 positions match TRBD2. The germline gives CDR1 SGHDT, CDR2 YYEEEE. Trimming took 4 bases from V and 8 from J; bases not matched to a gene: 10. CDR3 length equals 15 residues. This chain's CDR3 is CASSRQQLAGDEQFF. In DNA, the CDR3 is TGTGCCAGCAGCCGACAACAACTAGCGGGCGATGAGCAGTTCTTC.

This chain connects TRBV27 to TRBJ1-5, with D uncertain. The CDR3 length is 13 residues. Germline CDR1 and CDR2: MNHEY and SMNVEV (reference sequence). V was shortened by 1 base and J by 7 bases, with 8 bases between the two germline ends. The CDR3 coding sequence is TGTGCCAGCAGTTTATGGTCGGGGCAGCCCCAGCATTTT. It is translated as CASSLWSGQPQHF.

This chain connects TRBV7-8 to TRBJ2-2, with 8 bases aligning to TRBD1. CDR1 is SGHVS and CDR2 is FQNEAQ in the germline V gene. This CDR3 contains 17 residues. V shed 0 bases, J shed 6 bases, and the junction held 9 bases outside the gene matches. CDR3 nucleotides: TGTGCCAGCAGCTTAGCCCCCTACCCACAGGGGGCCGGGGAGCTGTTTTTT. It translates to CASSLAPYPQGAGELFF.

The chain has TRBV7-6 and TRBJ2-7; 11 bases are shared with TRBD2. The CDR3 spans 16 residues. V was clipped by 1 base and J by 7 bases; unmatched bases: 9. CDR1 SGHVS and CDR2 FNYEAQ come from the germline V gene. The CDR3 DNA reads TGTGCCAGCAGCTTAGATGTAGCGGGGGGGCCTGGGGAGCAGTACTTC. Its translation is CASSLDVAGGPGEQYF.

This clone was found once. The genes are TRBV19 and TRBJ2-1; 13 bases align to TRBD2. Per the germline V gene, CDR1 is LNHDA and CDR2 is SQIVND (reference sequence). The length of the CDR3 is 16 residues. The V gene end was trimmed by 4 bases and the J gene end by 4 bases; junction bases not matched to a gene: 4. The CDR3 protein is CASSTTTSGRYNEQFF. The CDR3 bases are TGTGCCAGTAGTACGACGACTAGCGGGAGGTACAATGAGCAGTTCTTC.

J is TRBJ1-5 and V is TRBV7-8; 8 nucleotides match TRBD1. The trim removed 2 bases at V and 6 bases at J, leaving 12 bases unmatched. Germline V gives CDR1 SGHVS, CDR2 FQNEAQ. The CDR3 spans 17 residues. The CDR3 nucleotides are TGTGCCAGCAGCTTAACTTTAGGTGACAGGGGTTCTCAGCCCCAGCATTTT. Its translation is CASSLTLGDRGSQPQHF.

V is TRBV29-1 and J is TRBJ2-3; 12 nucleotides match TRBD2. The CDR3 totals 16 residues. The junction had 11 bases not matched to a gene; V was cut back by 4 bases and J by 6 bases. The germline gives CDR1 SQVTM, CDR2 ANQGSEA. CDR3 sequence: CSVGLASGGAWDTQYF. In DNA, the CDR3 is TGCAGCGTTGGTTTGGCTAGCGGGGGGGCTTGGGATACGCAGTATTTT.

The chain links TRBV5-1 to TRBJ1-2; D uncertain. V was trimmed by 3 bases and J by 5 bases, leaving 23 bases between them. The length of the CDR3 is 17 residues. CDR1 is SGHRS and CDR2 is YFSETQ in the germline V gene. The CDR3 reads CASSSELQRTPGYGYTF. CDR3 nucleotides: TGCGCCAGCAGCTCGGAACTACAGCGGACCCCCGGATATGGCTACACCTTC.

This CDR3 is CASIRTGQGHYEQYF. For the CDR3, the DNA is TGTGCCAGCATTCGTACGGGACAGGGGCACTACGAGCAGTACTTC. This sequence joins TRBV28 and TRBJ2-7; 10 bases are shared with TRBD1. Germline lookup yields CDR1 MDHEN and CDR2 SYDVKM. The V segment lost 7 bases and the J segment 3 bases; nucleotides outside the gene matches: 9. The CDR3 has 15 amino acids.

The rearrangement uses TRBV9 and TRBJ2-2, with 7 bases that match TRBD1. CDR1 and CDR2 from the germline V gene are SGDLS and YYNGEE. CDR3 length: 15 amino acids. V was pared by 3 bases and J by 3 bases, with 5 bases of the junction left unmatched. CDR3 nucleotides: TGTGCCAGCAGCGAGGGGACAGAATACACCGGGGAGCTGTTTTTT. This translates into CASSEGTEYTGELFF.